A selection of T cell receptor beta chains follows, all from one sample in a study of Ad26.COV2.S vaccination and SARS-CoV-2 variants. TCRdb's copy holds only in-frame clones and misses some; the assay was immunoSEQ multiplex PCR. This repertoire shows approximately 350,000 clones, about 83% found once; its top ten account for about 7.4%. Sequencing used peripheral blood, obtained in a trial of Ad26.COV2.S vaccine versus placebo. Receptor source: a person aged 18 to 59 who received the Ad26.COV2.S COVID-19 vaccine or a placebo. CDR3s include the opening cysteine and the closing phenylalanine or tryptophan. A D gene is named only where the DNA matches it firmly. The size of a clone is reported for some rows only, either as once, few or many, or as a class for expanded clones.

j_call clone_size v_call d_call cdr3_nt cdr3_aa
TRBJ2-2 . TRBV5-4 . TGTGCCAGCACCTTGCGGAGCACCGGGGAGCTGTTTTTT CASTLRSTGELFF
TRBJ1-5 . TRBV5-1 . TGCGCCAGCAGCTTGGGGGGGAGACAGCCCCAGCATTTT CASSLGGRQPQHF
TRBJ1-2 once TRBV5-6 TRBD1 TGTGCCAGCAGCCCGGAGACAGGGTCAAACTATGGCTACACCTTC CASSPETGSNYGYTF
TRBJ1-5 . TRBV7-3 . TGTGCCAGCAGCTTAACCGGGGGGTTAAGAAATCAGCCCCAGCATTTT CASSLTGGLRNQPQHF
TRBJ2-1 . TRBV11-2 TRBD1 TGTGCCAGCAGCCCTTATGCCGGGACAGGGGGCTACGATGAGCAGTTCTTC CASSPYAGTGGYDEQFF
TRBJ1-1 . TRBV29-1 . TGCAGCGTTGTAGGAAACACTGAAGCTTTCTTT CSVVGNTEAFF
TRBJ2-3 . TRBV4-2 . TGTGCCAGCATGCGCCACCCCCCCACAGATACGCAGTATTTT CASMRHPPTDTQYF
TRBJ1-5 . TRBV12-3/TRBV12-4 TRBD1 TGTGCCAGCAGTGTCACAGGGGTGAGAGCCCAGCATTTT CASSVTGVRAQHF
TRBJ2-3 . TRBV24-1 . TGTGCCACCAGTTCTAACCCACTAGGTACGCAGTATTTT CATSSNPLGTQYF
TRBJ2-1 . TRBV6-6 . TGTGCCAGCAGTGGCGGTCTGGCCTACAATGAGCAGTTCTTC CASSGGLAYNEQFF
TRBJ2-1 . TRBV7-2 . TGTGCCAGCAGCTTAGATTTTGCCGCTGAGCAGTTCTTC CASSLDFAAEQFF
TRBJ1-3 . TRBV11-3 . TGTGCCAGCAGCCGCTCGATCCGGGGAACTGGAAACACCATATATTTT CASSRSIRGTGNTIYF
TRBJ2-7 once TRBV14 . TGTGCCAGCAGCCAACGGTGGAGCTCCTACGAGCAGTACTTC CASSQRWSSYEQYF
TRBJ2-1 . TRBV2 TRBD2 TGTGCCAGCAGGAGAATCGGGGGGGCTTTTTACAATGAGCAGTTCTTC CASRRIGGAFYNEQFF
TRBJ1-6 few TRBV2 . TGTGCCAGCAGACGATCCGGGACCGATAATTCACCCCTCCACTTT CASRRSGTDNSPLHF
TRBJ2-7 once TRBV11-1 . TGTGCCAGCAGCTTAGCATCCTACGAGCAGTACTTC CASSLASYEQYF
TRBJ1-1 . TRBV29-1 . TGCAGCGTTCTAGAGGGGAACACTGAAGCTTTCTTT CSVLEGNTEAFF
TRBJ2-5 . TRBV7-3 TRBD2 TGTGCCAGTAGCGGGAGGGCGGGAGAGACCCAGTACTTC CASSGRAGETQYF
TRBJ1-2 . TRBV6-1 . TGTGCCAGCAGTGAGCCGATAGTGGGAAGCGGCTACACCTTC CASSEPIVGSGYTF
TRBJ2-1 . TRBV11-3 TRBD2 TGTGCCAGCAGCTTAGGGGGGGGCTACAATGAGCAGTTCTTC CASSLGGGYNEQFF
TRBJ2-1 . TRBV3-1/TRBV3-2 . TGTGCCAGCAGAGTCGGAGGGCCCTCCTACAATGAGCAGTTCTTC CASRVGGPSYNEQFF
TRBJ2-7 . TRBV7-7 . TGTGCCAGCAGTCCCGGGGACTCCTACGAGCAGTACTTC CASSPGDSYEQYF
TRBJ1-2 . TRBV29-1 . TGCAGCGCTGCTGACGGGGTAGCTAACTATGGCTACACCTTC CSAADGVANYGYTF
TRBJ2-1 once TRBV19 . TGTGCCAGTAGTAAAGCCGAGTGGGGGTATGAGCAGTTCTTC CASSKAEWGYEQFF
TRBJ2-2 once TRBV14 . TGTGCCAGCAGCCAAGAGTGGCTCGTTAAGGCCGGGGAGCTGTTTTTT CASSQEWLVKAGELFF
TRBJ2-3 . TRBV18 . TGTGCCAGCTCACCAACGGATACGCAGTATTTT CASSPTDTQYF
TRBJ1-3 once TRBV6-6 . TGTGCCAGCAGTTACCAGACAGATGACTCTGGAAACACCATATATTTT CASSYQTDDSGNTIYF
TRBJ2-7 few TRBV27 . TGTGCCAGCTACTATAGCCAACCGCTAAACGAGCAGTACTTC CASYYSQPLNEQYF
TRBJ1-1 . TRBV6-2/TRBV6-3 . TGTGCCAGCAGTTATGGCCAGGGGTGGGAAGCTTTCTTT CASSYGQGWEAFF
TRBJ2-7 . TRBV3-1/TRBV3-2 . TGTGCCAGCAGCCCCGCCTGGGGAGCGCACGAGCAGTACTTC CASSPAWGAHEQYF
TRBJ2-2 . TRBV7-6 . TGTGCCAGCAGATTTAATACCGGGGAGCTGTTTTTT CASRFNTGELFF
TRBJ2-3 . TRBV6-5 . TGTGCCAGCAACATAGAAAGCACAGATACGCAGTATTTT CASNIESTDTQYF
TRBJ1-3 . TRBV4-1 . TGCGCCAGCAGCCGCATGGTCGGAGGCTCTGGAAACACCATATATTTT CASSRMVGGSGNTIYF
TRBJ1-1 . TRBV7-6 . TGTGCCAGCAGCCCCCCAGACAAGAACACTGAAGCTTTCTTT CASSPPDKNTEAFF
TRBJ2-2 few TRBV7-2 . TGTGCCAGCAGCCAGTCTGCGGGCACCGGGGAGCTGTTTTTT CASSQSAGTGELFF
TRBJ2-7 . TRBV27 . TGTGCCAGCAGGGTTTTTGGGGAGCAGTACTTC CASRVFGEQYF
TRBJ1-1 . TRBV7-2 . TGTGCCAGCAGCTTAGGGATGAGGGACGAAGCTTTCTTT CASSLGMRDEAFF
TRBJ2-3 . TRBV5-1 . TGCGCCAGCAGCTTGGGACCCCTAGGCACAGATACGCAGTATTTT CASSLGPLGTDTQYF
TRBJ1-1 . TRBV30 . TGTGCCTGGAGTCTCATAGCCCCCTGGGAGGACCCTGAAGCTTTCTTT CAWSLIAPWEDPEAFF
TRBJ2-3 . TRBV5-1 . TGCGCCAGCAGCTTGGCGGTGGGAGTTGACACAGATACGCAGTATTTT CASSLAVGVDTDTQYF
TRBJ1-1 . TRBV6-5 TRBD1 TGTGCCAGCAGACACCAGGGGGGTATTGAAGCTTTCTTT CASRHQGGIEAFF
TRBJ1-1 . TRBV5-1 . TGCGCCAGCAGCACCGACATGACTGAAGCTTTCTTT CASSTDMTEAFF
TRBJ1-2 . TRBV27 . TGTGCCAGCAGTTTAAAATATACGGAAAACTATGGCTACACCTTC CASSLKYTENYGYTF
TRBJ1-6 . TRBV7-2 . TGTGCCAGCAGCTTGGAAGAGGGACGGCCAAATTCACCCCTCCACTTT CASSLEEGRPNSPLHF
TRBJ2-4 once TRBV4-1 . TGCGCCAGCAGCCAAGACGGGTGGGTGGGCATTCAGTACTTC CASSQDGWVGIQYF
TRBJ1-2 . TRBV29-1 . TGCAGCGTTGCGGAGGAGGGCTATGGCTACACCTTC CSVAEEGYGYTF
TRBJ2-7 . TRBV7-3 . TGTGCCAGCAGTCCATCCTCCTCCTACGAGCAGTACTTC CASSPSSSYEQYF
TRBJ2-5 . TRBV5-1 . TGCGCCAGCAGCTTGGTTCAGGGGGGAGAGACCCAGTACTTC CASSLVQGGETQYF
TRBJ1-4 . TRBV7-9 . TGTGCCAGCAGCTTAGTTTCAGGGCAGAGGGAAAAACTGTTTTTT CASSLVSGQREKLFF
TRBJ1-1 few TRBV2 . TGTGCCACCGTAGGGGTTGGACGAGCTTTCTTT CATVGVGRAFF
TRBJ1-5 . TRBV6-1 . TGTGCCAGCAGTGACAGGAGTAGCAATCAGCCCCAGCATTTT CASSDRSSNQPQHF
TRBJ1-5 . TRBV2 TRBD1 TGTGCCAGCAGTGAAAGGGGGACAGGGGGCTCCGATCAGCCCCAGCATTTT CASSERGTGGSDQPQHF